Listed below are T cell receptor beta chains from one sample, sequenced in a study of blood T cell repertoires in COVID-19. Produced via immunoSEQ multiplex PCR; TCRdb's table is partial and in-frame only. This sample has 250,000 to 400,000 clones, with about nine tenths found just once. The specimen was peripheral blood. The receptors stem from a woman aged 25 to 45 with COVID-19, enrolled during active disease. Both conserved end residues are part of each CDR3. A D gene is named only where the DNA matches it firmly. Size values are once, few and many counts, or a class for expanded clones, and some rows have none.

J,V,D,size,length,DNA,CDR3
TRBJ1-6,TRBV19,.,.,14,TGTGCCACTTCGGAGAGCTCCTATAATTCACCCCTCCACTTT,CATSESSYNSPLHF
TRBJ2-7,TRBV7-2,TRBD1,.,16,TGTGCCAGCAGCTTAGCCCCGACAGGGTTTCGGTCCGAGCAGTACTTC,CASSLAPTGFRSEQYF
TRBJ2-7,TRBV15,TRBD1,.,17,TGTGCCACCAGCAGTACCCGGACAGGTAGGAGCTCCTACGAGCAGTACTTC,CATSSTRTGRSSYEQYF
TRBJ1-4,TRBV15,.,.,15,TGTGCCACCAGCAGAGCCCGGGGGACTAATGAAAAACTGTTTTTT,CATSRARGTNEKLFF
TRBJ2-7,TRBV5-1,TRBD1,.,15,TGCGCCAGCAGCTCTCGACCGGGACAGGGCGAGGAGCAGTACTTC,CASSSRPGQGEEQYF
TRBJ2-1,TRBV5-4,.,.,14,TGTGCCAGCAGCCAAGATGCGGGACTCAATGAGCAGTTCTTC,CASSQDAGLNEQFF
TRBJ1-2,TRBV19,TRBD1,.,13,TGTGCCAGTAGTAAGGGACAGTCCTATGGCTACACCTTC,CASSKGQSYGYTF
TRBJ2-7,TRBV10-3,.,.,16,TGTGCCATCAAATCCACGCTTCCGGGACACTCCTACGAGCAGTACTTC,CAIKSTLPGHSYEQYF
TRBJ1-4,TRBV7-9,.,.,14,TGTGCCAGCACCCCCTCCTCAACTAATGAAAAACTGTTTTTT,CASTPSSTNEKLFF
TRBJ2-7,TRBV6-2/TRBV6-3,TRBD2,.,14,TGTGCCAGCAGTTCCGGGACTATCTCCTACGAGCAGTACTTC,CASSSGTISYEQYF
TRBJ1-1,TRBV5-1,.,.,14,TGCGCCAGCAGCGTCAGCACAGGGTTGACGGAAGCTTTCTTT,CASSVSTGLTEAFF
TRBJ2-7,TRBV27,TRBD1,once,15,TGTGCCAGCAGCCAAAGGACAGGGGGCGATTACGAGCAGTACTTC,CASSQRTGGDYEQYF
TRBJ2-5,TRBV5-1,TRBD1,.,16,TGCGCCAGCAGCTTGTTGACAGGGCCGTCAGGAGAGACCCAGTACTTC,CASSLLTGPSGETQYF
TRBJ1-4,TRBV28,.,.,14,TGTGCCAGCGGAAACACAGCAACTAATGAAAAACTGTTTTTT,CASGNTATNEKLFF
TRBJ1-5,TRBV3-1/TRBV3-2,.,few,15,TGTGCCAGCAGCCAAGATCGCGGGCACGGTCAGCCCCAGCATTTT,CASSQDRGHGQPQHF
TRBJ2-6,TRBV27,.,.,18,TGTGCCAGCAGTTTATCGGGTTTGAGGGAAGCTGGGGCCAACGTCCTGACTTTC,CASSLSGLREAGANVLTF
TRBJ1-2,TRBV10-3,TRBD1,.,13,TGTGCCATCGGTTCAGGGGGCTTCAATGGCTACACCTTC,CAIGSGGFNGYTF
TRBJ2-3,TRBV7-3,.,.,15,TGTGCCAGCAGGGAGACGGGATTTAGCACAGATACGCAGTATTTT,CASRETGFSTDTQYF
TRBJ2-3,TRBV5-1,TRBD2,.,14,TGCGCCAGCAGCTATAGCGGGACCCCAGATACGCAGTATTTT,CASSYSGTPDTQYF
TRBJ1-5,TRBV4-1,TRBD1,.,14,TGCGCCAGCAGCCCGACAGGGAACAATCAGCCCCAGCATTTT,CASSPTGNNQPQHF
TRBJ2-5,TRBV4-1,.,.,14,TGCGCCAGCAGTCCTCGGGATTTACAAGAGACCCAGTACTTC,CASSPRDLQETQYF
TRBJ2-7,TRBV30,.,few,14,TGTGCCTGGAGTGTAGGTGGGAGTGCCTACGAGCAGTACTTC,CAWSVGGSAYEQYF
TRBJ2-7,TRBV30,.,few,12,TGTGCCTGGGGAATCTCGTCCTACGAGCAGTACTTC,CAWGISSYEQYF
TRBJ2-2,TRBV29-1,.,.,12,TGCAGCGTTGGGTCGGCGGCCGGGGAGCTGTTTTTT,CSVGSAAGELFF
TRBJ1-4,TRBV10-3,.,.,18,TGTGCCATCAGTGAGTCGACTATTGCGGGGAGTACGAATGAAAAACTGTTTTTT,CAISESTIAGSTNEKLFF
TRBJ2-1,TRBV7-9,TRBD1,.,19,TGTGCCAGCAGCTTAGATAGGACAGGGGGCTACCTTGGCCCCAATGAGCAGTTCTTC,CASSLDRTGGYLGPNEQFF
TRBJ1-2,TRBV7-8,.,.,14,TGTGCCAGCAGCTTAGAGTTCGGACTCTATGGCTACACCTTC,CASSLEFGLYGYTF
TRBJ1-4,TRBV2,.,.,13,TGTGCCAGCATCAGGGGATCTAATGAAAAACTGTTTTTT,CASIRGSNEKLFF
TRBJ1-1,TRBV30,.,.,13,TGTGCCTGGAGTGTAGCGGGCGACACTGAAGCTTTCTTT,CAWSVAGDTEAFF
TRBJ2-1,TRBV27,.,.,16,TGTGCCAGCACTCGGAAACAGGGTTCTGGCCAGGATGAGCAGTTCTTC,CASTRKQGSGQDEQFF
TRBJ1-5,TRBV9,TRBD1,.,15,TGTGCCAGCAGCCTTACAGGGGGAACCGACCAGCCCCAGCATTTT,CASSLTGGTDQPQHF
TRBJ1-1,TRBV30,.,.,12,TGTGCCTGGGTCGACACGAACACTGAAGCTTTCTTT,CAWVDTNTEAFF
TRBJ2-1,TRBV18,TRBD2,few,17,TGTGCCAGCTCACCACTTCTAGCCGGGGTAAGCGGGAGTGAGCAGTTCTTC,CASSPLLAGVSGSEQFF
TRBJ2-5,TRBV18,.,.,11,TGTGCCAGCTCACCATCGGAGACCCAGTACTTC,CASSPSETQYF
TRBJ2-7,TRBV2,.,few,14,TGTGCCAGCAGTGGTCCAGGGCTCTCCTACGAGCAGTACTTC,CASSGPGLSYEQYF
TRBJ1-6,TRBV11-2,.,.,13,TGTGCCAGCAGCACAGGGACCAATTCACCCCTCCACTTT,CASSTGTNSPLHF
TRBJ2-7,TRBV6-1,TRBD1,.,15,TGTGCCAGCAGTGAAGATAGGGGGCAGCGCTACGAGCAGTACTTC,CASSEDRGQRYEQYF
TRBJ2-7,TRBV27,.,.,16,TGTGCCAGCAGTCTCTCGACAGGACCACGAACCTACGAGCAGTACTTC,CASSLSTGPRTYEQYF
TRBJ2-3,TRBV29-1,TRBD2,.,15,TGCAGCGTTCAGATGGGACTAGCGGTCACAGATACGCAGTATTTT,CSVQMGLAVTDTQYF
TRBJ1-1,TRBV6-5,TRBD1,.,14,TGTGCCAGCAGTCCATCGGACAGGGGGCCTGAAGCTTTCTTT,CASSPSDRGPEAFF
TRBJ2-4,TRBV19,.,.,15,TGTGCCAGTAGTATCGGCGGCCACTACAAAAACATTCAGTACTTC,CASSIGGHYKNIQYF
TRBJ2-1,TRBV6-5,.,once,15,TGTGCCAGCAGACATCGGGATTCCCCTTACGATGAGCAGTTCTTC,CASRHRDSPYDEQFF
TRBJ2-7,TRBV29-1,TRBD2,.,15,TGCAGCGTAACCGGACTAGCGGGAGGGCCCCACGAGCAGTACTTC,CSVTGLAGGPHEQYF
TRBJ2-1,TRBV6-5,TRBD1,.,15,TGTGCCAGCAGGGCGGGACAGGGTGGCCTGGGTGAGCAGTTCTTC,CASRAGQGGLGEQFF
TRBJ2-7,TRBV19,TRBD2,.,15,TGTGCCAGTAGTATTTCTGCTAGCGGGGGTACGCTGCAGTACTTC,CASSISASGGTLQYF
TRBJ1-2,TRBV6-5,.,.,14,TGTGCCAGCAGTTCCCTACAGAGCCCATATGGCTACACCTTC,CASSSLQSPYGYTF
TRBJ2-2,TRBV7-3,.,once,15,TGTGCCAGCAGCTTGGCGGGATTCAACACCGGGGAGCTGTTTTTT,CASSLAGFNTGELFF
TRBJ2-1,TRBV9,TRBD1,.,17,TGTGCCAGCAGCGTACAATCTGGGACAGGGAATTACAATGAGCAGTTCTTC,CASSVQSGTGNYNEQFF
TRBJ1-5,TRBV6-4,.,.,13,TGTGCCAGCAGTGAACGAGAGGGTCAGCCCCAGCATTTT,CASSEREGQPQHF
TRBJ2-6,TRBV29-1,.,.,13,TGCAGCGTTGGGAGCCCTGGGGCCAACGTCCTGACTTTC,CSVGSPGANVLTF
TRBJ2-5,TRBV9,.,.,15,TGTGCCAGCAGCAGCGGACAGCCCAAAGGAGGGACCCAGTACTTC,CASSSGQPKGGTQYF
TRBJ1-6,TRBV6-5,TRBD1,.,16,TGTGCCAGCAGTTACTCCGGGACAGGGCGACGGTCACCCCTCCACTTT,CASSYSGTGRRSPLHF
TRBJ1-2,TRBV6-5,.,.,13,TGTGCCAGCAGTTACTCAGGGGCTAGCGGCTATACCTTC,CASSYSGASGYTF